Listed here are 27 T cell receptor beta chains from one sample, sequenced in a study of Ad26.COV2.S vaccination and SARS-CoV-2 variants. The treatment is: around 19 received Ad26.COV2.S at low or high dose, single or two shots; about 5 received placebo; per-sample allocation not given. Material that was analyzed had been drawn on day 63 after the first vaccine or placebo injection. Measured with immunoSEQ multiplex PCR; TCRdb has only the in-frame clones, and not every one. The sample lists around 500,000 clones, 80% to 90% occurring once. The sequencing used peripheral blood, collected in a trial of Ad26.COV2.S vaccine versus placebo. The receptors here all came from a person aged 18-65 years who received the Ad26.COV2.S COVID-19 vaccine or a placebo.

V and J are TRBV7-2 and TRBJ2-2; D unresolved. V was trimmed by 5 bases and J by 1 base, leaving 11 bases between them. This CDR3 spans 15 amino acids. CDR1 is SGHTA, CDR2 FQGNSA, per germline. The CDR3 spells CASSNSILNTGELFF. The DNA for the CDR3 is TGTGCCAGCAGCAACTCGATCCTGAACACCGGGGAGCTGTTTTTT.

V gene TRBV18 combines with J gene TRBJ1-6; 7 bases fit TRBD1. V dropped 3 bases and J dropped 9; count of bases not matched to a gene: 5. Germline V gives CDR1 KGHSH, CDR2 LQKENI. CDR3 length: 14 amino acids. CDR3 loop: CASSPDRRGSPLHF. CDR3 in DNA: TGTGCCAGCTCACCGGACAGGCGGGGTTCACCCCTCCACTTT.

The chain joins TRBV3-1 (or the pseudogene TRBV3-2) to TRBJ2-7; 7 positions match TRBD2. The CDR3 is 15 amino acids. The junction had 8 bases not matched to a gene; V was cut back by 4 bases and J by 2 bases. Germline V CDR1 and CDR2: LGHDT, YNNKEL (reference sequence). The CDR3 loop is CASSLQVAGTYEQYF. For the CDR3, the DNA is TGTGCCAGCAGCCTCCAAGTAGCGGGTACCTACGAGCAGTACTTC.

This clone was detected only once. The chain is built from TRBV7-2 and TRBJ1-4; D is perhaps TRBD1 (5 bases). The CDR3 is 16 amino acids. Germline loops: CDR1 SGHTA, CDR2 FQGNSA. Between the trimmed V and J ends, which lost 2 bases and 2 bases, there was a span of 12 bases. In nucleotides, the CDR3 is TGTGCCAGCAGCTTACGGGCCCGGGGGACTAATGAAAAACTGTTTTTT. Its translation is CASSLRARGTNEKLFF.

J is TRBJ2-7 and V is TRBV30; TRBD1 might be the D (6 bases). Germline loops: CDR1 GTSNPN, CDR2 SVGIG (reference sequence). V gave up 0 bases and J gave up 6 bases, with 12 bases separating them. CDR3 length equals 13 residues. CDR3: CAWSVSLRGEQYF. CDR3 sequence (DNA): TGTGCCTGGAGTGTATCCCTCAGGGGCGAGCAGTACTTC.

The chain employs TRBV30 and TRBJ2-7, with D unclear. There are 12 residues in the CDR3. V was cut by 5 bases and J by 2 bases, with 10 bases left in between. Germline V gene lookup returns CDR1 GTSNPN and CDR2 SVGIG (reference sequence). CDR3 nucleotide sequence: TGTGCCTGGGGGGTGGGGACCTACGAGCAGTACTTC. It is translated as CAWGVGTYEQYF.

The CDR3 sequence: CASSQGSLSWQRYEQYF. The CDR3 nucleotides are TGTGCCAGCAGCCAAGGGTCATTATCGTGGCAAAGGTACGAGCAGTACTTC. This chain links TRBV3-1 (or the pseudogene TRBV3-2) with TRBJ2-7; unclear D gene. Trimming pared 1 base from V and 4 bases from J, leaving 20 bases between. CDR1 and CDR2 from the germline V gene are LGHDT and YNNKEL (reference sequence). The length of the CDR3 is 17 residues.

This sequence joins TRBV7-6 and TRBJ1-5; D unresolved. The CDR3 is 14 amino acids. V was trimmed by 0 bases and J by 2 bases, leaving 5 bases between them. Germline-derived CDR1 and CDR2 are SGHVS and FNYEAQ. CDR3 coding DNA: TGTGCCAGCAGCTTAGCGGAGGGCAATCAGCCCCAGCATTTT. Translation gives CASSLAEGNQPQHF.

In this sample, this clone turned up once. The chain is built from TRBV2 and TRBJ2-7, with 10 bases lining up with TRBD1. CDR3 length: 14 amino acids. V was pared by 6 bases and J by 3 bases, with 5 bases of the junction left unmatched. The germline gives CDR1 SNHLY, CDR2 FYNNEI. The CDR3: CASSRGQGFYEQYF. CDR3 sequence (DNA): TGTGCCAGCAGCAGGGGACAGGGGTTCTACGAGCAGTACTTC.

This chain connects TRBV27 to TRBJ1-5; D gene unclear. Trimming removed 6 bases from V and 4 bases from J, with 13 bases in between. Germline-derived CDR1 and CDR2 are MNHEY and SMNVEV (reference sequence). This CDR3 region has 14 residues. CDR3: CASRRGQSNQPQHF. Written as DNA, the CDR3 is TGTGCCAGCAGAAGAGGGCAAAGTAATCAGCCCCAGCATTTT.

This chain uses TRBV5-1 with TRBJ2-3; 11 bases are a match to TRBD2. The CDR3 runs to 16 residues. Trimming removed 2 bases from V and 3 bases from J; junction bases left unmatched: 5. CDR1 and CDR2 (germline): SGHRS, YFSETQ. This chain's CDR3 is CASSLIAGGPTDTQYF. CDR3 DNA: TGCGCCAGCAGCTTAATAGCGGGAGGGCCAACAGATACGCAGTATTTT.

This clone was counted only a few times. The J gene is TRBJ2-2, the V gene TRBV30; the D gene is possibly TRBD2 (7 bases). CDR1 and CDR2 from the germline V gene are GTSNPN and SVGIG (reference sequence). Between the trimmed V and J ends, which lost 4 bases and 1 base, there was a span of 10 bases. The CDR3 is 14 residues long. The CDR3 here is CAWKGGWNTGELFF. The CDR3 region has the DNA TGTGCCTGGAAGGGGGGGTGGAACACCGGGGAGCTGTTTTTT.

The V call is TRBV5-4, the J call TRBJ2-3; 8 bases match TRBD2. Germline loops: CDR1 SGHNT, CDR2 YYREEE (reference sequence). The CDR3 consists of 17 residues. The V segment lost 1 base and the J segment 1 base; nucleotides outside the gene matches: 8. CDR3 residues: CASSLTLTSGGTDTQYF. The CDR3 coding sequence is TGTGCCAGCAGCTTGACCCTAACTAGCGGCGGCACAGATACGCAGTATTTT.

The chain employs TRBV7-9 and TRBJ2-6; no clear D gene. The germline CDR1 and CDR2 sequences are SEHNR and FQNEAQ (reference sequence). Trimming took 5 bases from V and 1 from J, leaving 12 bases between them. The CDR3 is 16 amino acids. CDR3 coding DNA: TGTGCCAGCAGCGATCCTCTTGGTTCTGGGGCCAACGTCCTGACTTTC. It translates to CASSDPLGSGANVLTF.

This rearrangement joins TRBV18 to TRBJ2-3; D is perhaps TRBD1 (5 bases). The CDR3 is made up of 16 amino acids. The germline CDR1 and CDR2 sequences are KGHSH and LQKENI. With 7 bases removed from V and 2 bases from J, the gap between germline ends came to 19 bases. The CDR3 protein is CASYLQGIASTDTQYF. CDR3 nucleotide sequence: TGTGCCAGCTACTTGCAGGGAATTGCGTCCACAGATACGCAGTATTTT.

CDR3 residues: CASGFPTSGRANTGELFF. CDR3 coding DNA: TGTGCTAGTGGTTTCCCGACTAGCGGGAGGGCCAACACCGGGGAGCTGTTTTTT. The genes are TRBV12-5 and TRBJ2-2, with 14 nucleotides matching TRBD2. The CDR3 runs to 18 residues. Looked up from germline, CDR1 is LGHNT and CDR2 is FRNRAP. Trimming took 3 bases from V and 2 from J; bases not matched to a gene: 5.

The chain links TRBV29-1 to TRBJ1-1; unclear D gene. CDR3 length equals 10 residues. Germline V lookup: CDR1 SQVTM, CDR2 ANQGSEA. V was trimmed by 7 bases and J by 8 bases, leaving 11 bases between them. The CDR3 sequence: CSGLQSEAFF. The CDR3 nucleotides are TGCAGCGGACTACAGTCAGAAGCTTTCTTT.

The sample holds a few counts of this clone. The CDR3 DNA reads as TGTGCCAGCAGCTACACCCGCACACGACTGTTGTTCTTC. Translating gives CASSYTRTRLLFF. This chain links TRBV13 with TRBJ2-1; D gene uncertain. With 4 bases removed from V and 15 bases from J, the gap between germline ends came to 19 bases. The CDR3 runs 13 residues. The germline gives CDR1 PRHDT, CDR2 FYEKMQ (reference sequence).

For this clone: One junction end does not reproduce the germline sequence, and a read error may be involved. V and J are TRBV7-7 and TRBJ2-2; 8 bases fit TRBD2. This CDR3 comprises 16 residues. CDR1 SSHAT and CDR2 FNYEAQ come from the germline V gene (reference sequence). The CDR3: CASSLAGTSGTGELFF. CDR3 DNA sequence: TGTGCTAGCAGCTTAGCGGGGACTAGTGGCACCGGGGAGCTGTTTTTT.

The rearrangement uses TRBV18 and TRBJ2-5; TRBD1 is a possible D gene (5 bases). Germline loops: CDR1 KGHSH, CDR2 LQKENI. Trimming left V 0 bases short and J 5 bases short, with 10 bases between. The CDR3 is made up of 14 amino acids. The CDR3 loop reads CASSPPMQGETQYF. The CDR3 region has the DNA TGTGCCAGCTCACCACCGATGCAGGGTGAGACCCAGTACTTC.

As DNA, the CDR3 is TGTGCCAGCAGCCTACTAGCGGGGGGATCCAATGAGCAGTTCTTC. It specifies CASSLLAGGSNEQFF. J is TRBJ2-1 and V is TRBV7-9, with 12 bases matching TRBD2. The CDR3 length is 15 residues. With 5 bases clipped from V and 6 bases from J, the junction kept 5 bases outside the gene matches. Germline V gives CDR1 SEHNR, CDR2 FQNEAQ (reference sequence).

The CDR3 here is CASSPPGQGRQPQHF. The CDR3 region has the DNA TGCGCCAGCAGCCCCCCGGGACAGGGACGGCAGCCCCAGCATTTT. This sequence joins TRBV4-1 and TRBJ1-5, with TRBD1 matching 9 bases. The CDR3 has 15 amino acids. Trimming cost V 4 bases and J 7 bases; bases outside gene matches: 8. Germline CDR1 is MGHRA and CDR2 is YSYEKL.

This clone was seen a single time. This rearrangement joins TRBV28 to TRBJ1-5, with 9 bases identical to TRBD1. Per germline, CDR1 MDHEN and CDR2 SYDVKM. The CDR3 spans 16 residues. After removal of 6 bases from V and 5 bases from J, the junction contained 11 bases not matched to a gene. As DNA, the CDR3 is TGTGCCAGCAGCCCCCTCGGGACAGGGTTCCATCAGCCCCAGCATTTT. It translates to CASSPLGTGFHQPQHF.

The J gene is TRBJ2-1, the V gene TRBV15; tentatively, D is TRBD1 (6 bases). Germline V lookup: CDR1 LNHNV, CDR2 YYDKDF (reference sequence). The ends were cut back, 5 bases at V and 7 bases at J, with 12 bases in the middle. The CDR3 loop spans 13 amino acids. CDR3 nucleotide sequence: TGTGCCACCAGCGGCGATAGGGGGAATGAGCAGTTCTTC. Translated, it gives CATSGDRGNEQFF.

The gene calls are TRBV19 and TRBJ2-3; D unclear. The CDR3 has 14 amino acids. Germline CDR1 and CDR2: LNHDA and SQIVND (reference sequence). Trimming cost V 0 bases and J 3 bases, with 7 bases left between them. DNA for the CDR3: TGTGCCAGTAGTATAGATTCCGCTACAGATACGCAGTATTTT. This codes for CASSIDSATDTQYF.

J is TRBJ2-3 and V is TRBV5-1, with D tentatively TRBD2 (6 bases). Trimming stripped 4 bases from V and 2 bases from J, with 14 bases between. From germline, CDR1 is SGHRS and CDR2 YFSETQ. There are 15 residues in the CDR3. As DNA, the CDR3 is TGCGCCAGCAGCCGATTGGGGGGAGACACAGATACGCAGTATTTT. This translates into CASSRLGGDTDTQYF.

CDR3 nucleotide sequence: TGTGCCAGCATTTCGGGACAGGGGCACTATGGCTACACCTTC. It codes for CASISGQGHYGYTF. This sequence joins TRBV6-1 and TRBJ1-2, with 10 bases that match TRBD1. The trim removed 7 bases at V and 3 bases at J, leaving 5 bases unmatched. This CDR3 comprises 14 residues. Germline V gene data show CDR1 as MNHNS and CDR2 as SASEGT.